This TCR beta chain was identified during a study of beta chain features in type 1 diabetes. Sorting based on CD45RO/CCR7/CD25/CD127/CD95/CD27 separated CD4+ naive, central memory, regulatory and stem cell-like memory cells. Each sorted population was over 98% pure. The study reverse transcribed the entire isolated RNA, so it sequenced expressed TCRB transcripts. The protocol was immunoSEQ multiplex PCR, while the TCRdb copy is restricted to in-frame clones and leaves out a portion. The sample shows approximately 300,000 clones, 8% to 13% of them seen only once. Sequencing was done on a sample of naive CD4+ T cells from blood. The TCR was taken from a woman aged 30 to 39 in good health.

CDR3 nucleotides: TGTGCCAGTAGTATATCGGCTAGCAACTACGAGCAGTACTTC. Protein product: CASSISASNYEQYF. The V and J genes are TRBV19 and TRBJ2-7, with D possibly being TRBD2 (5 bases). CDR3 length equals 14 residues. In germline, CDR1 is LNHDA, CDR2 SQIVND (reference sequence). The V end was cut by 2 bases, the J end by 3 bases, with 11 bases between.